The sequence of this T cell receptor beta chain was determined in a study of control samples from healthy donors and cancer patients. From germline, CDR1 is MNHNS and CDR2 SASEGT. The CDR3 is 16 residues long. Trimming pared 2 bases from V and 1 base from J, leaving 9 bases between. The table came from immunoSEQ multiplex PCR; TCRdb's copy has only in-frame clones and leaves some out. The sample lists approximately 150,000 clones; around 94% were seen once. This rearrangement joins TRBV6-1 to TRBJ1-6, with unresolved D. The sequenced material came from PBMCs. This TCR was sampled from a man between 60 and 75 years old with colorectal cancer. The CDR3 sequence is CASSENWGSYNSPLHF. For the CDR3, the DNA is TGTGCCAGCAGTGAAAATTGGGGTTCCTATAATTCACCCCTCCACTTT.